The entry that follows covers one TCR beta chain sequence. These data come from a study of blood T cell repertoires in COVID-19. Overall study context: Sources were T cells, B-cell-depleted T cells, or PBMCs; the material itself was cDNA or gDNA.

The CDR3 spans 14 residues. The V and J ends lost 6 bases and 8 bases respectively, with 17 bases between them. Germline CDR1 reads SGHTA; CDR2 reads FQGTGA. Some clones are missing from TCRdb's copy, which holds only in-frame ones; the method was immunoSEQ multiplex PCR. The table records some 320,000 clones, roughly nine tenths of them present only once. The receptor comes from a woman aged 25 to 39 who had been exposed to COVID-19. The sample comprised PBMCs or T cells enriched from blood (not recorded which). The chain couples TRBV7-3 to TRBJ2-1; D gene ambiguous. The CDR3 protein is CASRSSSSRHEQFF. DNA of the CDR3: TGTGCCAGCAGGTCTTCATCATCGAGGCATGAGCAGTTCTTC.